The source of this TCR beta chain is a study of radiation and T cells in renal cell carcinoma. About the study: Nephrectomy followed 15 Gy stereotactic body radiation by 4 weeks.

A word on this clone: The antigen is undetermined.

Documented time point: baseline pretreatment blood. Treatment of the sample: 15 Gy SBRT to primary tumor, nephrectomy 4 weeks later. After SBRT, blood was collected at 2 and 4 weeks, plus baseline. The tumor was a clear cell renal cell carcinoma. General study findings and limits: In blood, top tumor clones expanded by 2 weeks, shrinking by 4.

Using immunoSEQ multiplex PCR, the repertoire was profiled, and TCRdb retains in-frame clones only, with some absent. The sample lists approximately 110,000 clones, around 80% seen once, with under 4% in the top ten. The V gene lost 5 bases and the J gene lost 0 bases, with 13 bases spanning the gap. CDR1 and CDR2 (germline): MNHEY, SMNVEV (reference sequence). This CDR3 has 15 amino acids. The source was blood, collected from a patient whose treatment included radiotherapy and nephrectomy. The receptor was isolated from a woman aged 60-70 years with renal cell carcinoma. V and J are TRBV27 and TRBJ1-2; D gene unclear. The CDR3 bases are TGTGCCAGCAGTCCAGGACCGCGAGCTAACTATGGCTACACCTTC. Protein: CASSPGPRANYGYTF.